This TCR beta chain was captured by sequencing in a study of beta chain features in type 1 diabetes. Looking at the study overall: Sorted cell examination encompassed roughly 110,000,000 cells across all samples. Findings and caveats of the study: Fewer junction insertions and more nucleotide deletions appeared in type 1 diabetes patients. PCR might pick shorter templates more often, in the same way for patients and controls. The study found that naive, central memory and Treg TCRB repertoires appeared more similar in patients than in healthy donors. There was a moderate but significant shortening of TCRB CDR3s in all four CD4+ subsets of Type 1 diabetes patients.

Sequencing targeted expressed TCRB transcripts, as all isolated RNA had been reverse transcribed. Here immunoSEQ multiplex PCR was the method, and the copy in TCRdb shows in-frame clones only, minus some. The repertoire includes about 660,000 clones, roughly 13% of them detected once, and 0.035% to 0.04% sits in the top ten. This clone was found a few times. Its antigen remains unknown. The junction departs from the called germline gene at one end, perhaps through a read error. This CDR3 has 17 amino acids. Germline CDR1 and CDR2: SSHAT and FNYEAQ (reference sequence). The sequencing sample was made of naive CD4+ T cells from blood. The clonotype was recovered from a young man with type 1 diabetes. The chain recombines TRBV7-7 with TRBJ2-3, with D perhaps TRBD1 or TRBD2 (5 bases each). Here the CDR3 reads CASSLGRGGSSTDTQYF. The DNA of the CDR3 is TGTGCTAGCAGCTTAGGCCGGGGCGGATCTAGCACAGATACGCAGTATTTT.